These 32 T cell receptor beta chains originate from one sample sequenced in a study of CD8+CD57+ T cells in acquired aplastic anemia. The patients chosen for sequencing had shown expansion of CD8+CD57+ cells (detected by flow cytometry). CDR3 and TCR beta VDJ profiling relied on a genomic DNA template. MiXCR, applied by TCRdb to the reads, yields one record per CDR3 protein. The repertoire holds 120,000 or so distinct CDR3 sequences, about two fifths seen once, with 2.6% in the top ten. The sample taken for sequencing was sorted CD4+, CD8+, or CD8+CD57+ T cells (not recorded which) from PBMCs. These receptors were obtained from a human donor with aplastic anemia.

This clonotype was seen a handful of times. CDR3 region: CASSFEGLVISQFF. The CDR3 DNA reads TGTGCCAGCAGTTTCGAGGGACTAGTAATTTCCCAGTTCTTC. The chain is built from TRBV25-1 and TRBJ2-1, with TRBD2 identical over 8 bases. The CDR3 spans 14 residues. Germline V gives CDR1 MGHDK, CDR2 SYGVNS. J gave up 13 bases and V 5 bases, and 13 bases lay outside the gene matches. The variable domain in full, completed from reference TRBV25-1 and TRBJ2-1, reads EADIYQTPRYLVIGTGKKITLECSQTMGHDKMYWYQQDPGMELHLIHYSYGVNSTEKGDLSSESTVSRIRTEHFPLTLESARPSHTSQYLCASSFEGLVISQFFGPGTRLTVL.

Many counts were recorded for this clonotype. The V call is TRBV7-2, the J call TRBJ2-3, with no clear D. The CDR3 is 13 residues long. Germline CDR1 is SGHTA and CDR2 is FQGNSA. Trimming cost V 5 bases and J 4 bases, with 10 bases left between them. The CDR3 here is CASSPRVADTQYF. CDR3 coding DNA: TGTGCCAGCAGCCCTCGCGTCGCAGATACGCAGTATTTT.

Concerning this clonotype itself: The junction differs from germline at one of its ends, possibly a read error. This sequence joins TRBV29-1 and TRBJ2-5; the match to TRBD1 covers 7 bases. Germline CDR1 reads SQVTM; CDR2 reads ANQGSEA. This CDR3 has 13 amino acids. DNA for the CDR3: TGCAGCGTGGACAGGAACGGTAGGGAGACCCAATACTTC. Protein product: CSVDRNGRETQYF.

This clonotype was found many times. CDR3 region: CARKMNTEAFF. DNA for the CDR3: TGCGCCAGGAAGATGAACACTGAAGCTTTCTTT. The rearrangement uses TRBV10-1 and TRBJ1-1; the D is unclear. CDR1 WNHNN and CDR2 SYGVQD come from the germline V gene (reference sequence). The CDR3 extends over 11 amino acids. V was pared by 9 bases and J by 0 bases, with 5 bases between.

This clonotype was counted ten times or more. V usage is TRBV13 and J usage is TRBJ1-4, with D uncertain. The V gene's germline CDR1 is PRHDT and CDR2 FYEKMQ (reference sequence). CDR3 size: 13 residues. V shed 5 bases and J shed 5 bases, with 9 bases lying between them. CDR3 amino acids: CASSPGKNEKLFF. In nucleotides, the CDR3 is TGTGCCAGCAGCCCCGGCAAGAATGAAAAACTGTTTTTT.

This clonotype was detected many times. V is TRBV2 and J is TRBJ2-7; D not certain. CDR3 size: 14 residues. V lost 1 base, J lost 2 bases, and 9 bases lay in between. The germline V gene has CDR1 SNHLY and CDR2 FYNNEI. Here the CDR3 DNA reads TGTGCCAGCAGTGAAGGGGTAGGGACCTACGAGCAGTACGTC. Residues: CASSEGVGTYEQYV.

This clonotype was counted between two and nine times. The chain carries TRBV3-1 and TRBJ2-7; 8 nucleotides align to TRBD2. Germline-derived CDR1 and CDR2 are LGHDT and YNNKEL (reference sequence). CDR3 length: 19 residues. With 3 bases clipped from V and 0 bases from J, the junction kept 16 bases outside the gene matches. The DNA for the CDR3 is TGTGCCAGCAGCCAGCGGGGGGACGGCGGTCCTATAAGCTCCTACGAGCAGTACGTC. It codes for CASSQRGDGGPISSYEQYV.

In regard to this clonotype: A much larger clone lies one base from this, so it may be a read error. J is TRBJ2-7 and V is TRBV7-9, with no clear D. Germline V gives CDR1 SEHNR, CDR2 FQNEAQ (reference sequence). The CDR3 loop spans 13 amino acids. CDR3 coding DNA: TGTGCCAGCAGCAGAGTCGGACCCTACGAGCAGCACTTC. Translation: CASSRVGPYEQHF.

Regarding this clonotype: No conserved phenylalanine or tryptophan is present at the end of the CDR3, so a read error is the likely explanation. In DNA form, the CDR3 reads TGTGCCAGCTCGCCCGCCCCGGGACAGAAGGGTAACACCATATATTGT. Its protein product is CASSPAPGQKGNTIYC. The chain has TRBV25-1 and TRBJ1-3, with 7 bases matching TRBD1. The CDR3 extends over 16 amino acids. V was clipped by 8 bases and J by 7 bases; unmatched bases: 17. Germline CDR1 MGHDK, CDR2 SYGVNS.

This clonotype was seen only once. With a much larger clone just one base away, this may be a read error. The conserved phenylalanine or tryptophan is not found at the CDR3 terminus, so this likely reflects a read error. The V call is TRBV7-2, the J call TRBJ1-5; possible D gene TRBD1, 6 bases. This CDR3 contains 15 residues. The ends were cut back, 1 base at V and 6 bases at J, with 13 bases in the middle. Germline loops: CDR1 SGHTA, CDR2 FQGNSA. In nucleotides, the CDR3 is TGTGCCAGCAGCTTAGGGGGGACACGGAGTCAGCCCCAGCATTCT. Translation gives CASSLGGTRSQPQHS.

This clonotype was observed a handful of times. This may come from a read error, since a much larger clone is one base off. The chain links TRBV5-6 to TRBJ2-3; D is possibly TRBD1 (6 bases). This CDR3 is built from 13 residues. Germline-derived CDR1 and CDR2 are SGHDT and YYEEEE. For the CDR3, the DNA is TGTCCCAGCAGGCTACAGGGAACAGATACGCAGTATTTT. Its translation is CPSRLQGTDTQYF.

This clonotype was observed at least ten times. V and J are TRBV6-5 and TRBJ1-6, with unresolved D. V was clipped by 0 bases and J by 7 bases, with 4 bases between them. The CDR3 consists of 13 residues. Looked up from germline, CDR1 is MNHEY and CDR2 is SVGAGI. The CDR3 DNA reads as TGTGCCAGCAGTTACTCTGAGAATTCACCCCTCCACTTT. Protein: CASSYSENSPLHF.

Remarks on this clonotype: Given the absence of the conserved phenylalanine or tryptophan at the CDR3 end, a read error is likely. V and J are TRBV20-1 and TRBJ1-1; 7 bases line up with TRBD1. Germline loops: CDR1 DFQATT, CDR2 SNEGSKA (reference sequence). This CDR3 region has 14 residues. Trimming removed 7 bases from V and 4 bases from J; junction bases left unmatched: 12. The CDR3 coding sequence is TGCAGTGTGACGGGACAGATTTTGAGCACTGAAGCTTTCCTC. It encodes CSVTGQILSTEAFL.

This clonotype was picked up one time. The chain has TRBV27 and TRBJ2-7; 8 positions agree with TRBD1. Trimming at V came to 3 bases and at J to 6 bases, leaving 10 bases not matched to a gene. The CDR3 runs to 15 residues. Germline V lookup: CDR1 MNHEY, CDR2 SMNVEV (reference sequence). The CDR3 protein is CASSFFPGQAGEQYF. The CDR3 region has the DNA TGTGCCAGCAGTTTTTTCCCGGGACAGGCAGGCGAGCAGTACTTC.

The chain carries TRBV5-1 and TRBJ2-2; TRBD1 or TRBD2 may be the D gene (6 bases each). V shed 3 bases and J shed 0 bases, with 12 bases lying between them. This CDR3 is 16 amino acids long. Germline V gives CDR1 SGHRS, CDR2 YFSETQ. CDR3 region: CASSSYGGPNTGELFF. DNA for the CDR3: TGCGCCAGCAGCTCCTACGGGGGCCCGAACACCGGGGAGCTGTTTTTT.

V gene TRBV9 combines with J gene TRBJ2-3; 10 bases are shared with TRBD2. Germline CDR1 reads SGDLS; CDR2 reads YYNGEE. The CDR3 covers 14 residues. CDR3 loop: CASGGPTSTDTQYF. In nucleotides, the CDR3 is TGTGCTAGCGGGGGGCCCACTAGCACAGATACGCAGTATTTT.

In this sample, this clonotype turned up many times. The rearrangement joins TRBV6-1 to TRBJ1-5, with D tentatively TRBD1 (6 bases). The CDR3 sequence is 15 residues long. The V gene lost 6 bases and the J gene lost 0 bases, with 12 bases spanning the gap. The V gene's germline CDR1 is MNHNS and CDR2 SASEGT. CDR3 nucleotide sequence: TGTGCCAGCAGCACTCAGGACAGTAGCAATCAGCCCCAGCATTTT. As protein: CASSTQDSSNQPQHF.

V is TRBV12-1 and J is TRBJ2-1. TRBV12-1 corresponds to a pseudogene. The CDR3 has 15 residues. This chain's CDR3 is CASSLLPGSYNEQFF. The CDR3 coding sequence is TGTGCCAGCAGCTTACTGCCCGGCTCCTACAATGAGCAGTTCTTC.

The chain has TRBV14 and TRBJ2-7, with 7 bases aligning to TRBD2. The length of the CDR3 is 17 residues. Trimming removed 6 bases from V and 0 bases from J; junction bases left unmatched: 14. CDR1 SGHDN and CDR2 FVKESK come from the germline V gene. In DNA, the CDR3 is TGTGCCAGCAGGCGCGGGGGTGCACCTCCGTGCTCCTACGAGCAGTACGTC. This sequence encodes CASRRGGAPPCSYEQYV.

This clonotype was counted at least ten times. The V gene is TRBV7-9, the J gene TRBJ1-3; D may be TRBD1 (6 bases). The CDR3 is 15 amino acids. V lost 3 bases and J lost 3, with 12 bases in between. Germline CDR1 and CDR2: SEHNR and FQNEAQ (reference sequence). The chain's CDR3 is CASSFTGIGGNTIYF. CDR3 DNA sequence: TGTGCCAGCAGCTTTACAGGGATTGGTGGAAACACCATATATTTT.

This clonotype was seen ten or more times. This sequence joins TRBV4-1 and TRBJ1-2, with 10 bases lining up with TRBD1. The germline gives CDR1 MGHRA, CDR2 YSYEKL. Unmatched junction bases numbered 6, after V lost 5 bases and J lost 6 bases. This CDR3 spans 14 amino acids. The CDR3 DNA reads as TGCGCCAGCAGCACCGACAGGGGGCGGAATGGCTACACCTTC. This gives the protein CASSTDRGRNGYTF.

This clonotype occurred many times. The chain couples TRBV5-1 to TRBJ2-5; D ambiguous. CDR3 length: 14 residues. Per germline, CDR1 SGHRS and CDR2 YFSETQ. With 2 bases removed from V and 5 bases from J, the gap between germline ends came to 13 bases. This CDR3 reads CASSFDGVTETQYF. The CDR3 DNA is TGCGCCAGCAGCTTCGATGGGGTTACTGAGACCCAGTACTTC. Full variable domain (remainder filled in from reference TRBV5-1 and TRBJ2-5): KAGVTQTPRYLIKTRGQQVTLSCSPISGHRSVSWYQQTPGQGLQFLFEYFSETQRNKGNFPGRFSGRQFSNSRSEMNVSTLELGDSALYLCASSFDGVTETQYFGPGTRLLVL.

The chain combines TRBV19 with TRBJ1-2, with a tentative D call TRBD1 (5 bases). The CDR3 loop spans 14 amino acids. The germline V gene has CDR1 LNHDA and CDR2 SQIVND (reference sequence). Trimming stripped 4 bases from V and 7 bases from J, with 16 bases between. Here the CDR3 reads CASSTTGGRVGYTF. The CDR3, as DNA: TGTGCCAGTAGTACGACCGGGGGACGGGTTGGCTACACCTTC.

This clonotype has a count of ten or more. This chain joins TRBV6-5 and TRBJ1-1; D remains unclear. The CDR3 is 12 amino acids. CDR1 and CDR2 from the germline V gene are MNHEY and SVGAGI. V lost 5 bases and J 4 bases, leaving 8 bases between the germline ends. The CDR3 loop is CASSNSGTEAFF. The CDR3 DNA sequence: TGTGCCAGCAGTAACAGTGGCACTGAAGCTTTCTTT.

This clonotype was recorded many times. CDR3 loop: CASSEGRATTDTQYF. CDR3 nucleotide sequence: TGTGCCAGCAGTGAAGGAAGGGCCACAACAGATACGCAGTATTTT. The rearrangement joins TRBV2 to TRBJ2-3; D is unclear. The CDR3 spans 15 residues. Trimming stripped 1 base from V and 3 bases from J, with 11 bases between. Germline loops: CDR1 SNHLY, CDR2 FYNNEI.

This clonotype showed up many times. The chain is built from TRBV12-3 or TRBV12-4 and TRBJ2-3, with D perhaps being TRBD1 or TRBD2 (5 bases each). This CDR3 has 12 residues. Trimming shortened V by 6 bases and J by 6 bases, and 10 bases separated the two germline ends. CDR3 residues: CASSVREDTQYF. CDR3 sequence (DNA): TGTGCCAGCAGCGTCAGGGAGGATACGCAGTATTTT.

This clonotype has at least ten counts. V gene TRBV11-2 combines with J gene TRBJ1-6; TRBD1 is a possible D gene (5 bases). Germline CDR1 SGHAT, CDR2 FQNNGV. V lost 5 bases to trimming and J lost 12 bases, with 20 bases between them. The CDR3 loop spans 15 amino acids. As DNA, the CDR3 is TGTGCCAGCAGCCCCTTCACCGGGGGGAGGGGACCCCTCCACTTT. Its protein is CASSPFTGGRGPLHF. Complete variable domain (other parts from reference TRBV11-2 and TRBJ1-6): EAGVAQSPRYKIIEKRQSVAFWCNPISGHATLYWYQQILGQGPKLLIQFQNNGVVDDSQLPKDRFSAERLKGVDSTLKIQPAKLEDSAVYLCASSPFTGGRGPLHFGNGTRLTVT.

This clonotype was seen many times. This chain uses TRBV7-8 with TRBJ1-1; D is uncertain. Germline V gene data show CDR1 as SGHVS and CDR2 as FQNEAQ. The V end lost 1 base, the J end lost 0 bases, and 3 bases lay between the germline ends. The CDR3 length is 13 residues. The chain's CDR3 is CASSLDLNTEAFF. The CDR3, as DNA: TGTGCCAGCAGCTTAGATCTGAACACTGAAGCTTTCTTT. The whole variable domain, remainder taken from reference TRBV7-8 and TRBJ1-1, is GAGVSQSPRYKVAKRGQDVALRCDPISGHVSLFWYQQALGQGPEFLTYFQNEAQLDKSGLPSDRFFAERPEGSVSTLKIQRTQQEDSAVYLCASSLDLNTEAFFGQGTRLTVV.

Concerning this clonotype itself: A much larger clone differs from this one at a single base, so this may be a read error. The rearrangement joins TRBV12-3 or TRBV12-4 to TRBJ1-4; no reliable D call. The CDR3 is made up of 11 amino acids. The CDR3: CASSNSDKLVF. In DNA, the CDR3 is TGTGCCAGCAGTAACTCCGATAAACTGGTTTTT.

This clonotype has only one observation. The chain joins TRBV4-2 to TRBJ1-2; a possible D gene is TRBD1 (6 bases). This CDR3 has 15 residues. Germline CDR1 reads LGHNA; CDR2 reads YNFKEQ. The V and J ends lost 4 bases and 4 bases respectively, with 16 bases between them. CDR3 sequence: CASSLHRATGYGYTF. CDR3 in DNA: TGTGCCAGCAGCCTTCACAGGGCAACTGGCTATGGCTACACCTTC.

In regard to this clonotype: At one boundary the junction diverges from the germline segment, which might be a read error. The chain joins TRBV25-1 to TRBJ2-2, with D perhaps TRBD2 (5 bases). The germline gives CDR1 MGHDK, CDR2 SYGVNS. The CDR3 is 13 amino acids. The CDR3 DNA reads TGTGCCAGCAGTACAGCGAACACCGGGGAGCTGTCTTTT. Amino acid sequence: CASSTANTGELSF.

This rearrangement joins TRBV20-1 to TRBJ1-6, with D perhaps matching TRBD1 (5 bases). CDR3 size: 15 residues. The germline V and J ends were trimmed by 4 bases and 6 bases, with 16 bases remaining between them. The germline V gene encodes CDR1 DFQATT and CDR2 SNEGSKA (reference sequence). Written as DNA, the CDR3 is TGCAGTGCTACGCCGACCTCAGGGTTTAATTCACCCCTCCACTTT. Translated, it gives CSATPTSGFNSPLHF.